This T cell receptor beta chain is from a study of blood T cell repertoires in COVID-19 (TCRdb year 2020). Notes on the research overall: Samples from collaborators originated in the United States, Italy and Spain and spanned both the acute and convalescent phases of COVID-19. Sample metadata almost always included a de-identified subject ID, COVID-19 status, age in years and sex. The repertoires were released in a freely available public database meant as a resource for research on the immune response to SARS-CoV-2. Deeply sampled blood TCRbeta repertoires from subjects exposed to, actively infected with, or recovered from COVID-19 were included in the dataset. Samples were obtained from the ongoing ImmuneRACE study (first 160 participants) and from 1,254 subjects provided by 6 global collaborators. Where HLA class I and class II types were available, the types were taken from metadata supplied by the sample provider, not from assay-based typing. The material from the prospective study consisted of cDNA or gDNA derived from T cells, B-cell-depleted T cells, or PBMCs. Findings and caveats that apply to the study as a whole: How much clinical and demographic metadata was included differed by source and by participant, and the metadata was provided uncurated.

TCRbeta CDR3 regions were amplified from genomic DNA using the immunoSEQ Assay, a bias-controlled multiplex PCR. Regarding the original processing steps: Within the assay, amplification of reference gene primers was used to estimate how many nucleated cells each sample contained. To quantify the absolute abundance of each unique TCRbeta CDR3 rearrangement, sequence reads were collapsed and filtered. For each sample, productive Simpson clonality was calculated as the square root of Simpson's diversity index over productive rearrangements. The table was pulled from immuneACCESS by TCRdb, which kept in-frame rearrangements only. Such tables lose some clones; where checked, under half of the loss comes from unresolved V genes, and the rest has no known cause. D and trimming come from the DNA, and the V and J calls and clone size come from that table. The sample table contains a few hundred thousand clones; only one count was recorded for approximately 86% of them. Roughly 2.3% of the sample goes to the ten largest clones.

In the case of this clone: The antigen it recognizes is unknown. No base quality values were provided; no much bigger clone lies one nucleotide off.

V gives up 6 bases and J gives up 0 bases, and the segment between their germline ends measures 9 bases. Reading from cysteine to phenylalanine, the CDR3 counts 14 amino acids. CDR3 DNA only is kept here, 42 bases in frame from base 1. The germline V gene yields MNHEY for CDR1 and SVGAGI for CDR2. Whole blood was collected in K2EDTA tubes by collaborating institutions according to the institutions' own protocols. Collaborator samples were shipped for TCRbeta analysis as frozen whole blood, isolated PBMCs, or DNA extracted from either sample type. Recombination linked TRBV6-5 to TRBJ1-3, with the D gene not confidently named. This TCR derives from a man between 18 and 35 years old with active or convalescent COVID-19. Material: peripheral blood. The CDR3 loop reads CASREAISGNTIYF. The DNA is TGTGCCAGCAGGGAGGCGATCTCTGGAAACACCATATATTTT.